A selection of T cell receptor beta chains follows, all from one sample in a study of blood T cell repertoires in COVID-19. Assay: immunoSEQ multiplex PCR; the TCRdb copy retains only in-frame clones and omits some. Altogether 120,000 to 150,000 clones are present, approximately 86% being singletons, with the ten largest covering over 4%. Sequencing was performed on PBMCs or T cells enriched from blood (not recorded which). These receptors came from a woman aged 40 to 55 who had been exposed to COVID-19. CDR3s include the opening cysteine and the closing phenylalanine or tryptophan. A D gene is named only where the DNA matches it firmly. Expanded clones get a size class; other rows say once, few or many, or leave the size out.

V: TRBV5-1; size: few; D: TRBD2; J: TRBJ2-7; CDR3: CASSQLAGGPYEQYF; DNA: TGCGCCAGCAGCCAACTAGCGGGGGGTCCCTACGAGCAGTACTTC
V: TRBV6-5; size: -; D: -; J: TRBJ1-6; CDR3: CATRSGNNSPLHF; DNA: TGTGCCACCAGAAGCGGCAACAATTCACCCCTCCACTTT
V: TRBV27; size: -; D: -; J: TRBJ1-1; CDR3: CASSLTRGVTEAFF; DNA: TGTGCCAGCAGTTTAACCAGGGGAGTCACTGAAGCTTTCTTT
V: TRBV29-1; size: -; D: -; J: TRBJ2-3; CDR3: CSVNPRRRADTQYF; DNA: TGCAGCGTTAACCCCCGGCGTCGGGCAGATACGCAGTATTTT
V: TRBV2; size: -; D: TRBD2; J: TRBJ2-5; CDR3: CASSMKRGTGQETQYF; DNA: TGTGCCAGCAGTATGAAGCGGGGGACCGGACAAGAGACCCAGTACTTC
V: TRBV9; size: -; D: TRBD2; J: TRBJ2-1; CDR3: CASSVRGALNNEQFF; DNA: TGTGCCAGCAGCGTGCGGGGGGCTCTAAACAATGAGCAGTTCTTC
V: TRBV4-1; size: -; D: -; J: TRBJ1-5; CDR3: CASSQGTGRSGSQPQHF; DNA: TGCGCCAGCAGCCAAGGAACTGGGAGATCGGGGAGTCAGCCCCAGCATTTT
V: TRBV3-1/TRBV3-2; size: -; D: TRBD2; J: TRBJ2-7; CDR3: CASSQSGGPVGEQYF; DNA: TGTGCCAGCAGCCAATCGGGGGGGCCGGTTGGCGAGCAGTACTTC
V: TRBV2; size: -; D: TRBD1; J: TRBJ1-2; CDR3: CATPVGQGGWYGYTF; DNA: TGTGCCACCCCGGTGGGACAGGGTGGATGGTATGGCTACACCTTC
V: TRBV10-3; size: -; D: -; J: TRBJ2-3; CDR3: CAISEGGGRGDTQYF; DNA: TGTGCCATCAGTGAGGGGGGGGGCCGGGGAGATACGCAGTATTTT
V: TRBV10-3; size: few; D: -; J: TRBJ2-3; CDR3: CAIKSGNGTDTQYF; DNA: TGTGCCATCAAGTCCGGGAACGGCACAGATACGCAGTATTTT
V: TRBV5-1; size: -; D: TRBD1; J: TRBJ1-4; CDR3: CASSLARGSVEKLFF; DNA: TGCGCCAGCAGCTTGGCCAGGGGGTCTGTTGAAAAACTGTTTTTT
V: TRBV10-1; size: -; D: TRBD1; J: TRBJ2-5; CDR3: CASSDPSSGGIETQYF; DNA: TGCGCCAGCAGTGACCCTAGTTCAGGGGGCATTGAGACCCAGTACTTC
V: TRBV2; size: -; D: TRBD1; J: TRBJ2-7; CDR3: CASGAATGVPYEQYF; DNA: TGTGCCAGCGGTGCCGCGACAGGGGTACCCTACGAGCAGTACTTC
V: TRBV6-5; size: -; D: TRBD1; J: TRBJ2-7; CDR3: CASSYSLAGGEGEQYF; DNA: TGTGCCAGCAGTTACTCCCTGGCAGGGGGCGAGGGCGAGCAGTACTTC
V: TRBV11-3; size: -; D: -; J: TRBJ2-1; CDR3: CASSLGGGGGEQFF; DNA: TGTGCCAGCAGCTTAGGAGGGGGGGGTGGTGAGCAGTTCTTC
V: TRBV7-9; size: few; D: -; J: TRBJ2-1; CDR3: CASSLVAYEQFF; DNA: TGTGCCAGCAGCTTAGTTGCGTATGAGCAGTTCTTC
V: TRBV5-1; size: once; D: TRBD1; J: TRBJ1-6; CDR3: CASSLEQGARPLHF; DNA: TGCGCCAGCAGCTTGGAACAGGGGGCGCGACCCCTCCACTTT
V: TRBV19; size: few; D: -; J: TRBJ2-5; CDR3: CASSIADRSGETQYF; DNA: TGTGCCAGTAGTATAGCGGACAGATCGGGAGAGACCCAGTACTTC
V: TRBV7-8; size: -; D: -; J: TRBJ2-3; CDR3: CASSRGRLVRSDTQYF; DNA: TGTGCCAGCAGCCGAGGGCGACTAGTTCGATCCGATACGCAGTATTTT
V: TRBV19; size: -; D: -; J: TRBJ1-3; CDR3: CASSLGLVSGNTIYF; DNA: TGTGCCAGTAGTTTGGGACTGGTCTCTGGAAACACCATATATTTT
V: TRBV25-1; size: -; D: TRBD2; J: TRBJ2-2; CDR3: CASTMGGTGELFF; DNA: TGTGCCAGCACCATGGGGGGGACCGGGGAGCTGTTTTTT
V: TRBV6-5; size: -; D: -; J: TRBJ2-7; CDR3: CASSWQTLYEQYF; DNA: TGTGCCAGCAGTTGGCAGACACTCTACGAGCAGTACTTC
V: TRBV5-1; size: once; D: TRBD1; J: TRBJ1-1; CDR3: CASSWAGQGDLTEAFF; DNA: TGCGCCAGCAGCTGGGCGGGACAGGGGGATTTGACTGAAGCTTTCTTT
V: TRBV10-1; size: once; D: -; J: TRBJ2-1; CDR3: CASSDEGGEQFF; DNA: TGCGCCAGCAGTGATGAGGGCGGTGAGCAGTTCTTC
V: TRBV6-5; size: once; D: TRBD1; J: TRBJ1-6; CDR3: CASSPSGTGFSPLHF; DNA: TGTGCCAGCAGTCCCTCCGGGACAGGGTTTTCACCCCTCCACTTT
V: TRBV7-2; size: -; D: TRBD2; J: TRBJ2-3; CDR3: CASSLGSGRVDTQYF; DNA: TGTGCCAGCAGCTTAGGAAGCGGGAGGGTAGATACGCAGTATTTT
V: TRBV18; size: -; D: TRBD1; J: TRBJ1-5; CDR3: CASSPRGRQDYSNQPQHF; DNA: TGTGCCAGCTCACCAAGGGGGCGACAGGACTATAGCAATCAGCCCCAGCATTTT
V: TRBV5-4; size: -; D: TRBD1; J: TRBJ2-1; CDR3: CASSSTQGARTQFF; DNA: TGTGCCAGCAGCTCGACCCAGGGGGCGCGTACTCAGTTCTTC
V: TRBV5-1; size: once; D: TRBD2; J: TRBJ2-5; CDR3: CASSLVGGRQETQYF; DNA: TGCGCCAGCAGCTTGGTCGGCGGGAGGCAAGAGACCCAGTACTTC
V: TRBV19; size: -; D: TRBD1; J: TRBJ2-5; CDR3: CASSIWDRGRETQYF; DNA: TGTGCCAGTAGTATATGGGACAGGGGGCGAGAGACCCAGTACTTC
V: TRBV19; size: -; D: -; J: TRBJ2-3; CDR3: CASTGSTDTQYF; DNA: TGTGCCAGTACAGGTAGCACAGATACGCAGTATTTT
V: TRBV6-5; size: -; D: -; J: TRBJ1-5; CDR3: CASSYSRTANQPQHF; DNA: TGTGCCAGCAGTTACTCCCGGACAGCTAATCAGCCCCAGCATTTT
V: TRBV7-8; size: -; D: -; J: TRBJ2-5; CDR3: CASSARDSSKTQYF; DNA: TGTGCCAGCAGCGCCCGGGACTCCTCCAAGACCCAGTACTTC
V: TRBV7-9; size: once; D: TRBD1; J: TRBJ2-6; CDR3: CASSLFLSQGALGANVLTF; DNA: TGTGCCAGCAGCTTATTTCTAAGTCAGGGGGCGCTTGGGGCCAACGTCCTGACTTTC
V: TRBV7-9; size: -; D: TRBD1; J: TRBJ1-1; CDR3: CASIPSASGDRGPGTEAFF; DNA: TGTGCCAGCATCCCATCAGCCTCAGGGGACAGGGGGCCAGGCACTGAAGCTTTCTTT
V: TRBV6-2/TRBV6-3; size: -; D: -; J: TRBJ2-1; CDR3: CASSYSGGLRGTNYNEQFF; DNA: TGTGCCAGCAGTTACTCGGGTGGACTGCGGGGTACTAATTACAATGAGCAGTTCTTC
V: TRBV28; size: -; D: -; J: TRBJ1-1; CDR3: CASNGDFLNTEAFF; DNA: TGTGCCAGCAACGGGGATTTCTTGAACACTGAAGCTTTCTTT
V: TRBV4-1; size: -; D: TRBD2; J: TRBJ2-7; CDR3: CASSLGAGSYEQYF; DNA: TGCGCCAGCAGCCTAGGAGCGGGGTCCTACGAGCAGTACTTC
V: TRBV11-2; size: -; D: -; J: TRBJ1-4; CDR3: CASSTPTRGGEKLFF; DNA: TGTGCCAGCAGCACCCCGACCCGGGGGGGAGAAAAACTGTTTTTT
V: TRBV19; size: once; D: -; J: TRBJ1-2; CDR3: CATNPGGPSNYGYTF; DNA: TGTGCCACTAACCCCGGCGGGCCTTCTAACTATGGCTACACCTTC
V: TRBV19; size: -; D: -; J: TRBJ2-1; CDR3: CASIGVVEFF; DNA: TGTGCCAGTATCGGAGTAGTGGAGTTCTTC
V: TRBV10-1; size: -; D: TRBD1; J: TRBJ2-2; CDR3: CASSEDRGHNTGELFF; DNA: TGCGCCAGCAGTGAGGACAGGGGGCATAACACCGGGGAGCTGTTTTTT
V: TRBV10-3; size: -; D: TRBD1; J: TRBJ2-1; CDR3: CAISGTYLDRDNEQFF; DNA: TGTGCCATCAGTGGGACCTACCTAGACAGGGACAATGAGCAGTTCTTC
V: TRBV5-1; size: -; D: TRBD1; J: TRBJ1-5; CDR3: CASSLAPTGGDQPQHF; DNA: TGCGCCAGCAGCCTGGCCCCAACAGGGGGGGATCAGCCCCAGCATTTT
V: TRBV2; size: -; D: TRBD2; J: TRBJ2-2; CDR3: CASRASGGAGELFF; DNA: TGTGCCAGCCGGGCTAGCGGGGGGGCCGGGGAGCTGTTTTTT
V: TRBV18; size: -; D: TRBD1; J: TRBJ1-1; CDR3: CASSPSVDREATEAFF; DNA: TGTGCCAGCTCACCATCTGTGGACAGGGAGGCCACTGAAGCTTTCTTT